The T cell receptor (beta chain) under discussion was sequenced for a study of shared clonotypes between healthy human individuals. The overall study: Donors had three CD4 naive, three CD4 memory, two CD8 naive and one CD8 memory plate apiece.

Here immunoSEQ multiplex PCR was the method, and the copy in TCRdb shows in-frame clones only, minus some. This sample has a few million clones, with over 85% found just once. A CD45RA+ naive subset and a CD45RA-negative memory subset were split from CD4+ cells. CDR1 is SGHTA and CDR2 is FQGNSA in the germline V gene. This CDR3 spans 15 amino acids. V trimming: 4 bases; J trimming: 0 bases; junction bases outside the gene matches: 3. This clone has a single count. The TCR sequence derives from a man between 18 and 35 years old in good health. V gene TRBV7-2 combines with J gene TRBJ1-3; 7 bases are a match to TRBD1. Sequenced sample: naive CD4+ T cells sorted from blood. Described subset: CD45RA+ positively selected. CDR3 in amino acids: CASSSQGYSGNTIYF. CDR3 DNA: TGTGCCAGCAGCTCACAGGGGTACTCTGGAAACACCATATATTTT. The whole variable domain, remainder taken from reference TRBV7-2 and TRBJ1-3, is GAGVSQSPSNKVTEKGKDVELRCDPISGHTALYWYRQSLGQGLEFLIYFQGNSAPDKSGLPSDRFSAERTGGSVSTLTIQRTQQEDSAVYLCASSSQGYSGNTIYFGEGSWLTVV.